This note documents a single T cell receptor (beta chain) sequence. These data are taken from a study of blood T cell repertoires in COVID-19. Clones were sequenced by immunoSEQ multiplex PCR, and TCRdb holds only the in-frame ones, with some missing. The sample carries roughly 350,000 clones, about 92% recorded once. Germline CDR1 is LGHNA and CDR2 is YSLEER. V gave up 1 base and J gave up 6 bases; unmatched junction bases: 3. The CDR3 length is 15 residues. Everyone who took part was 18 to 89 years old, and they came from 20 to 25 US areas. Allocation to cohorts depended on clinical history reported by the participants. Recovery meant two consecutive negative NP/OP PCR tests, professional clearance, or resolved symptoms.

The chain uses TRBV4-3 and TRBJ2-1; 10 nucleotides align to TRBD2. The sequencing sample was made of PBMCs or T cells enriched from blood (not recorded which). The sequence came from a woman aged 25 to 39 who had recovered from COVID-19. This chain's CDR3 is CASSQVLAGLNEQFF. The CDR3 DNA reads as TGCGCCAGCAGCCAAGTACTAGCGGGACTCAATGAGCAGTTCTTC.